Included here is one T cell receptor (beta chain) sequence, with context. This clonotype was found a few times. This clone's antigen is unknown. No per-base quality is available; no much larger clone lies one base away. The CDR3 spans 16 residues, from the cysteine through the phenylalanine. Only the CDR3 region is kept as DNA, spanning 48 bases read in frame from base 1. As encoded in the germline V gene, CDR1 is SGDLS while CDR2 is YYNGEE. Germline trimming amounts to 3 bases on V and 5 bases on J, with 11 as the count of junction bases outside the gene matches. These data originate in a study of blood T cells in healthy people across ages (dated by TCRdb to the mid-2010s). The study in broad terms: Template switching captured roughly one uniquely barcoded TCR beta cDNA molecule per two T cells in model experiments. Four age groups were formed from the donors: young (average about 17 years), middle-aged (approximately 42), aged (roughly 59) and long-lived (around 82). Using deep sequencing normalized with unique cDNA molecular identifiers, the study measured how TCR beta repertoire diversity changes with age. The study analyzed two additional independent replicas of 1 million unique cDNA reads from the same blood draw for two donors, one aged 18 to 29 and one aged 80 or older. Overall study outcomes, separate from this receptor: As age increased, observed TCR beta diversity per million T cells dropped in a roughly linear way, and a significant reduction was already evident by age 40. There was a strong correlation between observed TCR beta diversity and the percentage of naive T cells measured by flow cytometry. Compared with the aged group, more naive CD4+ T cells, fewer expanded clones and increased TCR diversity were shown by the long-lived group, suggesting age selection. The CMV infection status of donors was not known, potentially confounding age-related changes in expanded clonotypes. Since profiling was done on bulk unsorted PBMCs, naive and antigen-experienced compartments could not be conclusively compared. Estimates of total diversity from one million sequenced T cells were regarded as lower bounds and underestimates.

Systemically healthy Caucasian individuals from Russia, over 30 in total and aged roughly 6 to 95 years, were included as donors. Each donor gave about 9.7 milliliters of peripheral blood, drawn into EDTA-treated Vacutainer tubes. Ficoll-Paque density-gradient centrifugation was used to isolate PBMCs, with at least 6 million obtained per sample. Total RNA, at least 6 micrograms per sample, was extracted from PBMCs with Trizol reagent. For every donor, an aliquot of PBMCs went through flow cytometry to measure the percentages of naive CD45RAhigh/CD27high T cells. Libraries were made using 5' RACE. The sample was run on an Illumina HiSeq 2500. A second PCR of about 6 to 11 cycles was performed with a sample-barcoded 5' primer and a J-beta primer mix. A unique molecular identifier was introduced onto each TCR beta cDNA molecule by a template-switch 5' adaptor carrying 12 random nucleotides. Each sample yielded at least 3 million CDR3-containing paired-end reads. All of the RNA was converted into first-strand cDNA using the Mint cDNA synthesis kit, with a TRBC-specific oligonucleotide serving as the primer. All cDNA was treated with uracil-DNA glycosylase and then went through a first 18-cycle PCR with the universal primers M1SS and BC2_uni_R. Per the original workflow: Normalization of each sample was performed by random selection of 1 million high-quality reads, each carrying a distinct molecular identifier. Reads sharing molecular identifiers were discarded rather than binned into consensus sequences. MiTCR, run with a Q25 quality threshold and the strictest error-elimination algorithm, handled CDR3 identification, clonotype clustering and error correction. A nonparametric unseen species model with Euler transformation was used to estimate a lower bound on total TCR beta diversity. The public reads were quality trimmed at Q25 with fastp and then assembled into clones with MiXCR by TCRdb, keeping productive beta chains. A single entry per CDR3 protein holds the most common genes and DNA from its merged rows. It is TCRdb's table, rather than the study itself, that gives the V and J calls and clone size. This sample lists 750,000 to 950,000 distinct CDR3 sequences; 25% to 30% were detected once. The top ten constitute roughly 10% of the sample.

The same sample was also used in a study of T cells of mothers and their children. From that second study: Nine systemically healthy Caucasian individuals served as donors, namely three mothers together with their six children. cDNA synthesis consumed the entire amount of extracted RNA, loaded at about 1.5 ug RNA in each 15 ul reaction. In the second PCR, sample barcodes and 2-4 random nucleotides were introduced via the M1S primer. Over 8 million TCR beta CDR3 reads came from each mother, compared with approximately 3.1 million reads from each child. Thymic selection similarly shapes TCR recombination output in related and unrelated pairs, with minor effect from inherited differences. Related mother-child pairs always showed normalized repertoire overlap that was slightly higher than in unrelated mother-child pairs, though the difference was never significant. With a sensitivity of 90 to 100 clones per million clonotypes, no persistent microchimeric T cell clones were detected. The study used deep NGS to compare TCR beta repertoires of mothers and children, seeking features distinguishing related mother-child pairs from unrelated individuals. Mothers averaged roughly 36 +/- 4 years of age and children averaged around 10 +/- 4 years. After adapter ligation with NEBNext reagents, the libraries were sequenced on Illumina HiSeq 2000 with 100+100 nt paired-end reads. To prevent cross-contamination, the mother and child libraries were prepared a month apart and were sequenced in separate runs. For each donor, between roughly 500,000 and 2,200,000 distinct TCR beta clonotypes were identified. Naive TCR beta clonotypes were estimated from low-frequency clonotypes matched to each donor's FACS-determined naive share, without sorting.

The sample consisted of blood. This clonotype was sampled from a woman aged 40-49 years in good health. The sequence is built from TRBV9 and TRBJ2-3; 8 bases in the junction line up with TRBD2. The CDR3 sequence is CASSATPGGAEDTQYF. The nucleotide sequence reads TGTGCCAGCAGCGCTACACCGGGGGGGGCCGAAGATACGCAGTATTTT. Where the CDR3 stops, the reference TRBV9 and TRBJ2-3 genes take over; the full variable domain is DSGVTQTPKHLITATGQRVTLRCSPRSGDLSVYWYQQSLDQGLQFLIQYYNGEERAKGNILERFSAQQFPDLHSELNLSSLELGDSALYFCASSATPGGAEDTQYFGPGTRLTVL.